This T cell receptor beta chain was profiled in a study of blood T cell repertoires in COVID-19. Per the germline V gene, CDR1 is LNHNV and CDR2 is YYDKDF (reference sequence). Trimming pared 3 bases from V and 3 bases from J, leaving 11 bases between. This CDR3 contains 14 residues. Study members were between about 18 and 100 years old and lived in 20 to 30 US regions. Membership in each cohort depended on participant-reported clinical history. There are a few counts of this clone. Study processing details: Estimation of nucleated cell counts relied on the amplification of reference gene primers. Data came from immunoSEQ multiplex PCR; TCRdb stores just in-frame clones and leaves some out. V and J calls and clone size are those listed in that table; D and trimming were worked out from the DNA. The sample consists of about 360,000 clones, 80% to 90% of them appearing once.

The sequence derives from a man aged 40-49 years in a cohort exposed to, infected with or recovered from COVID-19 (not recorded which). This chain connects TRBV15 to TRBJ1-1; no definite D call. Material: PBMCs or T cells enriched from blood (not recorded which). The CDR3 DNA follows: TGTGCCACCAGCAGCCGCGCGGGCCACACTGAAGCTTTCTTT. Its protein is CATSSRAGHTEAFF.